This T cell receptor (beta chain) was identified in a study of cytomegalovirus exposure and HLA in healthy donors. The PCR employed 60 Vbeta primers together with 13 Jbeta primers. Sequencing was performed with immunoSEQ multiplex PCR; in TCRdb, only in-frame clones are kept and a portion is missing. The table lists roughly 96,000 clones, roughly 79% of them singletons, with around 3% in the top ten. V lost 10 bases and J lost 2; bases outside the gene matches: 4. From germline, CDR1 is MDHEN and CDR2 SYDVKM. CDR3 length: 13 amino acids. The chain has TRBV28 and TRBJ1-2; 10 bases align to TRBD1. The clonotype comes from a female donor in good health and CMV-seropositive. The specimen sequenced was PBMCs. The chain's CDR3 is CATLDRGNYGYTF. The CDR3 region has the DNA TGTGCCACCCTGGACAGGGGGAACTATGGCTACACCTTC.